What follows are 22 T cell receptor beta chains derived from one specimen sequenced in a study of T cell changes during pregnancy in multiple sclerosis. TCRdb's copy holds only in-frame clones and misses some; the assay was immunoSEQ multiplex PCR. Of 20,000 to 25,000 clones detected, roughly 84% appear once; the ten largest clones hold 6.5% to 8.5%. The material was CD8+ T cells from peripheral blood mononuclear cells, obtained after pregnancy. Source of these receptors: a female donor with multiple sclerosis, enrolled in a pregnancy study.

This clone came up once. This chain links TRBV4-1 with TRBJ1-2; possible D gene TRBD1, 5 bases. Trimming removed 0 bases from V and 9 bases from J, with 14 bases in between. The CDR3 has 14 residues. Germline V gene lookup returns CDR1 MGHRA and CDR2 YSYEKL. CDR3 DNA sequence: TGCGCCAGCAGCCAAGATAGCAACAGGCCAAGCTACACCTTC. Translated: CASSQDSNRPSYTF.

A word on this clone: Additional DNA sequences in this sample encode the identical CDR3. This chain links TRBV6-4 with TRBJ2-3; 7 bases line up with TRBD2. V shed 2 bases, J shed 1 base, and the junction held 3 bases outside the gene matches. CDR3 length: 15 residues. The V gene's germline CDR1 is MRHNA and CDR2 SNTAGT. The CDR3, as DNA: TGTGCCAGCAGTGACGGGGAGGGTGGCACAGATACGCAGTATTTT. Translating it yields CASSDGEGGTDTQYF.

In its sample, this clone is medium-sized. The chain links TRBV6-4 to TRBJ1-5; 7 bases map to TRBD1. The CDR3 contains 13 residues. Germline-derived CDR1 and CDR2 are MRHNA and SNTAGT. The V segment lost 3 bases and the J segment 7 bases; nucleotides outside the gene matches: 3. The CDR3 is CASSEEDRQPQHF. The CDR3 nucleotides are TGTGCCAGCAGTGAAGAGGACAGGCAGCCCCAGCATTTT.

The rearrangement links TRBV19 to TRBJ2-1; 11 bases fit TRBD2. This CDR3 contains 19 residues. The junction had 7 bases not matched to a gene; V was cut back by 0 bases and J by 0 bases. Germline-derived CDR1 and CDR2 are LNHDA and SQIVND (reference sequence). The CDR3 DNA reads as TGTGCCAGTAGTATAGAACCGGGACTAGCGGCCTACTCCTACAATGAGCAGTTCTTC. Its protein product is CASSIEPGLAAYSYNEQFF.

This sequence joins TRBV5-5 and TRBJ2-7, with D tentatively TRBD2 (6 bases). The germline gives CDR1 SGHKS, CDR2 YYEKEE (reference sequence). The CDR3 has 14 residues. The V gene lost 4 bases and the J gene lost 5 bases, with 16 bases spanning the gap. In nucleotides, the CDR3 is TGTGCCAGCAGCCGCTCAGGAGGGTCCCACGAGCAGTACTTC. This translates into CASSRSGGSHEQYF.

This sequence joins TRBV6-6 and TRBJ2-5; 9 bases fit TRBD2. With V trimmed by 10 bases and J by 2 bases, 5 bases remained unmatched. This CDR3 has 13 residues. CDR1 is MNHNY and CDR2 is SVGAGI in the germline V gene (reference sequence). As DNA, the CDR3 is TGTGCCAAAATGAGCGGGAGGCAAGAGACCCAGTACTTC. Protein product: CAKMSGRQETQYF.

This clone appeared a single time. J is TRBJ2-7 and V is TRBV27; 8 bases line up with TRBD2. This CDR3 is built from 16 residues. Germline-derived CDR1 and CDR2 are MNHEY and SMNVEV (reference sequence). J lost 3 bases, V lost 0 bases, and 7 bases had no gene match. The CDR3 bases are TGTGCCAGCAGTTTATCGTTGGTAGCGGGATACTACGAGCAGTACTTC. Translation: CASSLSLVAGYYEQYF.

J is TRBJ2-1 and V is TRBV27, with D tentatively TRBD2 (6 bases). The germline V gene encodes CDR1 MNHEY and CDR2 SMNVEV (reference sequence). The CDR3 consists of 15 residues. Trimming took 5 bases from V and 6 from J, leaving 17 bases between them. CDR3 sequence reads: CASSAGLVNLNEQFF. CDR3 coding DNA: TGTGCCAGCAGTGCGGGACTCGTAAACCTCAATGAGCAGTTCTTC.

V and J are TRBV6-1 and TRBJ1-5; 8 positions agree with TRBD1. Trimming cost V 6 bases and J 7 bases; bases outside gene matches: 8. The CDR3 contains 14 residues. CDR1 and CDR2 from the germline V gene are MNHNS and SASEGT. Here the CDR3 DNA reads TGTGCCAGCAGGGACAGGGAGGGAGGCCAGCCCCAGCATTTT. Protein sequence: CASRDREGGQPQHF.

The V gene is TRBV13, the J gene TRBJ2-5, with D unclear. The CDR3 spans 13 residues. V lost 0 bases, J lost 3 bases, and 5 bases lay in between. The germline CDR1 and CDR2 sequences are PRHDT and FYEKMQ (reference sequence). The CDR3 DNA sequence: TGTGCCAGCAGCTTAGGCAGTGAAGAGACCCAGTACTTC. This sequence encodes CASSLGSEETQYF.

The CDR3 is CASSQGAGGYTF. The CDR3 coding sequence is TGTGCCAGTAGCCAGGGGGCAGGGGGCTACACCTTC. The chain has TRBV19 and TRBJ1-2, with 8 bases that match TRBD1. The J segment lost 8 bases and the V segment lost 6 bases, leaving 5 bases of the junction unmatched. The germline CDR1 and CDR2 sequences are LNHDA and SQIVND (reference sequence). This CDR3 is built from 12 residues.

This clone has just one count. The chain combines TRBV18 with TRBJ2-7; D is ambiguous. CDR1 is KGHSH and CDR2 is LQKENI in the germline V gene. The CDR3 has 15 amino acids. V gave up 2 bases and J gave up 7 bases, with 18 bases separating them. The CDR3 DNA reads as TGTGCCAGCTCACCAAACGGAGCCCCTCTTGCGGAGCAGTACTTC. Amino acids: CASSPNGAPLAEQYF.

This chain connects TRBV6-4 to TRBJ1-4; D may be TRBD1 (6 bases). The V end lost 6 bases, the J end lost 3 bases, and 14 bases lay between the germline ends. The germline V gene has CDR1 MRHNA and CDR2 SNTAGT. CDR3 length: 15 residues. CDR3 region: CASRVRGAANEKLFF. CDR3 bases: TGTGCCAGCAGAGTCAGGGGAGCAGCTAATGAAAAACTGTTTTTT.

The chain combines TRBV4-1 with TRBJ2-7; tentative D call: TRBD2 (6 bases). This CDR3 region has 15 residues. V dropped 3 bases and J dropped 2 bases, with 14 bases sitting between them. Per the germline V gene, CDR1 is MGHRA and CDR2 is YSYEKL. The CDR3 reads CASSQGGGVAYEQYF. In DNA, the CDR3 is TGCGCCAGCAGCCAGGGCGGCGGGGTAGCCTACGAGCAGTACTTC.

V is TRBV12-5 and J is TRBJ1-2; possibly TRBD1 for D (5 bases). CDR1 is LGHNT and CDR2 is FRNRAP in the germline V gene. The CDR3 length is 16 residues. V lost 2 bases to trimming and J lost 7 bases, with 20 bases between them. CDR3 residues: CASGLSLGGGAFGYTF. In nucleotides, the CDR3 is TGTGCTAGTGGTTTGAGCCTGGGGGGTGGCGCTTTTGGCTACACCTTC. Combining the CDR3 with reference TRBV12-5 and TRBJ1-2 gives the whole variable domain DARVTQTPRHKVTEMGQEVTMRCQPILGHNTVFWYRQTMMQGLELLAYFRNRAPLDDSGMPKDRFSAEMPDATLATLKIQPSEPRDSAVYFCASGLSLGGGAFGYTFGSGTRLTVV.

The chain carries TRBV29-1 and TRBJ2-7; 8 nucleotides align to TRBD1. The ends lost 4 bases at V and 4 bases at J; junction bases unmatched: 3. The CDR3 covers 12 residues. CDR1 is SQVTM, CDR2 ANQGSEA, per germline. The CDR3 reads CSVVGQGYEQYF. CDR3 in DNA: TGCAGCGTTGTAGGACAGGGATACGAGCAGTACTTC.

V and J are TRBV19 and TRBJ2-7, with TRBD2 matching 7 bases. The CDR3 runs to 15 residues. Germline V CDR1 and CDR2: LNHDA, SQIVND (reference sequence). The V gene end was trimmed by 1 base and the J gene end by 4 bases; junction bases not matched to a gene: 7. Here the CDR3 reads CASSIGEGGSYEQYF. The CDR3 nucleotides are TGTGCCAGTAGTATAGGGGAAGGCGGGAGTTACGAGCAGTACTTC.

The V call is TRBV7-9, the J call TRBJ2-2; the D is unclear. This CDR3 has 13 residues. Trimming left V 5 bases short and J 7 bases short, with 11 bases between. Germline V gene sequence: CDR1 SEHNR, CDR2 FQNEAQ (reference sequence). The CDR3 sequence is CASSPTVNGELFF. The CDR3 region has the DNA TGTGCCAGCAGCCCAACGGTAAACGGGGAGCTGTTTTTT.

This clone was observed a single time. CDR3 bases: TGTGCCAGCAGCTTAGGTTCAGGGGGCCCCTACGAGCAGTACTTC. Its translation: CASSLGSGGPYEQYF. This chain connects TRBV7-9 to TRBJ2-7; 8 bases match TRBD1. Germline CDR1 SEHNR, CDR2 FQNEAQ (reference sequence). There are 15 residues in the CDR3. V shed 1 base and J 2 bases; nucleotides not matched to a gene: 4.

The V gene is TRBV7-9, the J gene TRBJ2-6; D is perhaps TRBD2 (6 bases). The V gene lost 7 bases and the J gene lost 0 bases, with 10 bases spanning the gap. Germline-derived CDR1 and CDR2 are SEHNR and FQNEAQ (reference sequence). This CDR3 contains 15 residues. As DNA, the CDR3 is TGTGCCAGCACCCGGGGGTACTCTGGGGCCAACGTCCTGACTTTC. This gives the protein CASTRGYSGANVLTF.

V and J are TRBV19 and TRBJ2-7, with 9 bases matching TRBD2. This CDR3 has 17 amino acids. V lost 1 base and J lost 3; bases outside the gene matches: 10. Germline V gives CDR1 LNHDA, CDR2 SQIVND (reference sequence). DNA of the CDR3: TGTGCCAGTAGTATAGCCCTAGCGGGGTTTAATAACTACGAGCAGTACTTC. Protein product: CASSIALAGFNNYEQYF.

The rearrangement uses TRBV4-3 and TRBJ1-2; perhaps TRBD1 as D (6 bases). The CDR3 totals 14 residues. CDR1 and CDR2 from the germline V gene are LGHNA and YSLEER. Trimming shortened V by 2 bases and J by 5 bases, and 12 bases separated the two germline ends. This CDR3 reads CASSQYRGAYGYTF. The CDR3 DNA reads as TGCGCCAGCAGCCAATACCGGGGGGCATATGGCTACACCTTC.